This T cell receptor (beta chain) was sequenced during a study of blood T cell repertoires in COVID-19. The data were produced by immunoSEQ multiplex PCR, yet TCRdb's version contains in-frame clones alone and is incomplete. The profile shows roughly 420,000 clones, 85% to 90% of them singletons. The specimen was PBMCs or T cells enriched from blood (not recorded which). The clonotype comes from a woman aged 25-40 years with acute COVID-19.

The CDR3 DNA reads TGTGCCAGCAAGTCGGCCAACATACTATTGGATGAAAAACTGTTTTTT. It translates to CASKSANILLDEKLFF. The rearrangement joins TRBV2 to TRBJ1-4, with D uncertain. V was pared by 7 bases and J by 6 bases, with 21 bases between. Germline lookup yields CDR1 SNHLY and CDR2 FYNNEI. This CDR3 has 16 residues.